These 22 T cell receptor beta chains originate from one sample sequenced in a study of blood T cell repertoires in COVID-19. Assay used: immunoSEQ multiplex PCR; TCRdb lists only in-frame clones, some missing. Of roughly 180,000 clones listed, around 83% are singletons. The source material was peripheral blood. The receptors stem from a woman in her forties or fifties with COVID-19, enrolled during active disease.

The rearrangement joins TRBV15 to TRBJ2-5; perhaps TRBD2 as D (7 bases). From germline, CDR1 is LNHNV and CDR2 YYDKDF (reference sequence). The CDR3 is 15 amino acids. V gave up 4 bases and J gave up 5 bases, with 17 bases separating them. CDR3 bases: TGTGCCACCAGCATCCGGGGGGACAAAGGGGAGACCCAGTACTTC. Protein product: CATSIRGDKGETQYF.

The table lists this clone with a few counts. The J gene is TRBJ2-1, the V gene TRBV25-1, with no clear D. Germline CDR1 reads MGHDK; CDR2 reads SYGVNS. Between the trimmed V and J ends, which lost 7 bases and 0 bases, there was a span of 10 bases. The CDR3 has 14 residues. CDR3 coding DNA: TGTGCCAGCACCGAAAAGAGCTCCTACAATGAGCAGTTCTTC. It specifies CASTEKSSYNEQFF.

The gene calls are TRBV9 and TRBJ2-1; 7 bases align to TRBD1. Losses at the gene ends were 4 bases for V and 7 bases for J; bases not matched to a gene: 14. The CDR3 is 16 amino acids. Looked up from germline, CDR1 is SGDLS and CDR2 is YYNGEE. The CDR3 region is CASSKRIGTVTNEQFF. In nucleotides, the CDR3 is TGTGCCAGCAGCAAAAGGATCGGGACAGTAACAAATGAGCAGTTCTTC.

Written as DNA, the CDR3 is TGTGCCAGCAGTCACCTCGGGACGCAGGGGGAATATGGCTACACCTTC. This gives the protein CASSHLGTQGEYGYTF. The rearrangement links TRBV28 to TRBJ1-2; 7 nucleotides line up with TRBD1. From germline, CDR1 is MDHEN and CDR2 SYDVKM. V dropped 5 bases and J dropped 5; count of bases not matched to a gene: 14. This CDR3 contains 16 residues.

V gene TRBV3-1 (or the pseudogene TRBV3-2) combines with J gene TRBJ1-2, with a weak D call TRBD1 (5 bases). Trimming pared 5 bases from V and 4 bases from J, leaving 14 bases between. CDR3 length: 14 amino acids. The germline V gene has CDR1 LGHDT and CDR2 YNNKEL (reference sequence). In nucleotides, the CDR3 is TGTGCCAGCAGCGCGGCCCACACAGGCTATGGCTACACCTTC. Protein: CASSAAHTGYGYTF.

The rearrangement uses TRBV28 and TRBJ1-4; D gene ambiguous. CDR3 size: 13 residues. The V gene lost 4 bases and the J gene lost 7 bases, with 10 bases spanning the gap. Germline CDR1 reads MDHEN; CDR2 reads SYDVKM. The CDR3 spells CASSSVQAEKLFF. In DNA form, the CDR3 reads TGTGCCAGCAGTTCGGTCCAGGCTGAAAAACTGTTTTTT.

The genes are TRBV19 and TRBJ1-5; TRBD1 matches at 9 bases. This CDR3 spans 14 amino acids. Per the germline V gene, CDR1 is LNHDA and CDR2 is SQIVND (reference sequence). Unmatched junction bases numbered 2, after V lost 1 base and J lost 7 bases. CDR3 sequence reads: CASSIGTGDQPQHF. CDR3 in DNA: TGTGCCAGTAGTATAGGGACAGGGGACCAGCCCCAGCATTTT.

The rearrangement uses TRBV9 and TRBJ2-5; 10 bases fit TRBD2. This CDR3 contains 17 residues. Trimming cost V 4 bases and J 4 bases; bases outside gene matches: 13. CDR1 and CDR2 from the germline V gene are SGDLS and YYNGEE. CDR3 DNA sequence: TGTGCCAGCAGCCCCGGCGCCAGCGGGGGGGCCATAGAGACCCAGTACTTC. Protein product: CASSPGASGGAIETQYF.

V and J are TRBV9 and TRBJ1-4; possible D gene TRBD1, 6 bases. Germline CDR1 and CDR2: SGDLS and YYNGEE. V was pared by 4 bases and J by 7 bases, with 14 bases between. This CDR3 has 14 residues. Here the CDR3 DNA reads TGTGCCAGCAGCCCTAGGGGGGGTTCTGAAAAACTGTTTTTT. It yields the protein CASSPRGGSEKLFF.

The table lists this clone with a count of one. The CDR3 DNA reads TGTGCCATACAGGGGGCAGAAAACATTCAGTACTTC. Translated: CAIQGAENIQYF. The gene calls are TRBV2 and TRBJ2-4; 9 bases are a match to TRBD1. Per the germline V gene, CDR1 is SNHLY and CDR2 is FYNNEI. This CDR3 has 12 amino acids. V was pared by 10 bases and J by 5 bases, with 3 bases of the junction left unmatched.

This sequence joins TRBV30 and TRBJ1-4; unclear D gene. Trimming left V 0 bases short and J 7 bases short, with 6 bases between. CDR3 length: 12 residues. The germline V gene has CDR1 GTSNPN and CDR2 SVGIG (reference sequence). The CDR3 sequence is CAWSVLFEKLFF. CDR3 nucleotides: TGTGCCTGGAGTGTACTGTTTGAAAAACTGTTTTTT.

The count of this clone is one. The chain carries TRBV2 and TRBJ2-7; 7 bases line up with TRBD1. The CDR3 length is 16 residues. The germline V gene encodes CDR1 SNHLY and CDR2 FYNNEI. The junction had 10 bases not matched to a gene; V was cut back by 5 bases and J by 0 bases. CDR3 sequence reads: CASSTILQGSSYEQYF. For the CDR3, the DNA is TGTGCCAGCAGTACCATCCTACAGGGGAGCTCCTACGAGCAGTACTTC.

The chain joins TRBV12-3 or TRBV12-4 to TRBJ2-5; 11 positions agree with TRBD1. The CDR3 is made up of 13 amino acids. The V segment lost 6 bases and the J segment 4 bases; nucleotides outside the gene matches: 1. The CDR3 protein is CASRGTGGETQYF. For the CDR3, the DNA is TGTGCCAGCAGGGGGACAGGGGGAGAGACCCAGTACTTC.

This clone was picked up a small number of times. The J gene is TRBJ1-5, the V gene TRBV6-6, with 7 nucleotides matching TRBD1. Unmatched junction bases numbered 7, after V lost 6 bases and J lost 5 bases. The CDR3 has 14 amino acids. Germline CDR1 reads MNHNY; CDR2 reads SVGAGI (reference sequence). The DNA for the CDR3 is TGTGCCAGCAGCATGACAGGGAACTATCAGCCCCAGCATTTT. Its translation: CASSMTGNYQPQHF.

The rearrangement joins TRBV10-1 to TRBJ2-5; possibly TRBD2 for D (5 bases). V lost 3 bases and J 0 bases, leaving 17 bases between the germline ends. The CDR3 covers 17 residues. The germline V gene has CDR1 WNHNN and CDR2 SYGVQD (reference sequence). CDR3 protein: CASSEGLGGNYQETQYF. Written as DNA, the CDR3 is TGCGCCAGCAGTGAAGGTCTCGGAGGTAACTACCAAGAGACCCAGTACTTC.

The chain couples TRBV5-1 to TRBJ2-7; D unresolved. The CDR3 runs 11 residues. Looked up from germline, CDR1 is SGHRS and CDR2 is YFSETQ. The V end lost 1 base, the J end lost 6 bases, and 5 bases lay between the germline ends. CDR3: CASSLTREQYF. CDR3 sequence (DNA): TGCGCCAGCAGCTTGACGCGCGAGCAGTACTTC.

This sequence joins TRBV6-2 or TRBV6-3 and TRBJ2-1; TRBD1 matches at 11 bases. The CDR3 is 19 residues long. Germline V gives CDR1 MNHEY, CDR2 SVGEGT. After removal of 5 bases from V and 0 bases from J, the junction contained 12 bases not matched to a gene. This chain's CDR3 is CASSRDRGRTKSSYNEQFF. The DNA for the CDR3 is TGTGCCAGCAGTCGGGACAGGGGGAGGACGAAAAGCTCCTACAATGAGCAGTTCTTC.

The chain couples TRBV10-3 to TRBJ1-2; 9 bases are a match to TRBD1. Germline V gene lookup returns CDR1 ENHRY and CDR2 SYGVKD. V trimming: 3 bases; J trimming: 4 bases; junction bases outside the gene matches: 15. The CDR3 spans 18 residues. The CDR3 loop is CAISDQNKRTGDFYGYTF. The CDR3 DNA reads as TGTGCCATCAGTGACCAAAACAAACGGACAGGGGACTTCTATGGCTACACCTTC.

This sequence joins TRBV28 and TRBJ2-7; D is perhaps TRBD1 (6 bases). Germline-derived CDR1 and CDR2 are MDHEN and SYDVKM. The CDR3 spans 15 residues. Trimming shortened V by 9 bases and J by 0 bases, and 18 bases separated the two germline ends. The CDR3 here is CASSQGQESSYEQYF. The CDR3 DNA reads TGTGCCAGTTCCCAGGGGCAGGAAAGCTCCTACGAGCAGTACTTC.

The J gene is TRBJ1-2, the V gene TRBV27, with D possibly being TRBD1 (6 bases). The length of the CDR3 is 12 residues. V lost 2 bases, J lost 8 bases, and 9 bases lay in between. The germline V gene has CDR1 MNHEY and CDR2 SMNVEV (reference sequence). The CDR3 region is CASSLKGVGYTF. For the CDR3, the DNA is TGTGCCAGCAGTTTAAAGGGGGTCGGCTACACCTTC.

This rearrangement joins TRBV29-1 to TRBJ2-2; TRBD2 might be the D (5 bases). Trimming cost V 4 bases and J 7 bases, with 10 bases left between them. This CDR3 is built from 12 residues. The V gene's germline CDR1 is SQVTM and CDR2 ANQGSEA. The CDR3 region has the DNA TGCAGCGTTGGTGAGGGTGGCGGGGAGCTGTTTTTT. Translated: CSVGEGGGELFF.

The chain is built from TRBV28 and TRBJ2-3; TRBD2 matches 7 bases. CDR3 length: 15 residues. Trimming at V came to 4 bases and at J to 0 bases, leaving 4 bases not matched to a gene. Germline V gene lookup returns CDR1 MDHEN and CDR2 SYDVKM. This chain's CDR3 is CASSSLAASTDTQYF. DNA of the CDR3: TGTGCCAGCAGTTCGCTAGCGGCTAGCACAGATACGCAGTATTTT.